Presented here are 8 T cell receptor beta chains from one specimen sequenced in a study of T-cell memory formation after mild COVID-19. TCRdb ran MiXCR on the 5' RACE reads and lists one entry per CDR3 protein. The repertoire holds about 57,000 distinct CDR3 sequences, 12% seen once, with roughly a quarter in the top ten. Material for sequencing was PBMCs or a T cell subset sorted from them (not recorded which). These receptors all stem from a man between 18 and 29 years old who had mild COVID-19 (a few samples of this study predate the infection). Cell type and time point are not known.

V is TRBV7-2 and J is TRBJ2-3, with D unclear. Per the germline V gene, CDR1 is SGHTA and CDR2 is FQGNSA. The V and J ends lost 0 bases and 4 bases respectively, with 11 bases between them. CDR3 size: 15 residues. For the CDR3, the DNA is TGTGCCAGCAGCTTAGCGCTGGTTCTCTCAGATACGCAGTATTTT. Translation: CASSLALVLSDTQYF.

This clonotype was detected ten times or more. The V gene is TRBV5-4, the J gene TRBJ2-6; D is unresolved. The CDR3 length is 14 residues. Between the trimmed V and J ends, which lost 2 bases and 4 bases, there was a span of 7 bases. Looked up from germline, CDR1 is SGHNT and CDR2 is YYREEE (reference sequence). CDR3 sequence: CASSFGPGANVLTF. The CDR3 DNA reads as TGTGCCAGCAGCTTCGGACCCGGGGCCAACGTCCTGACTTTC.

The CDR3 sequence: CASSYENYNEQFF. In DNA form, the CDR3 reads TGTGCCAGCAGTTACGAGAATTACAATGAGCAGTTCTTC. V usage is TRBV6-2 or TRBV6-3 and J usage is TRBJ2-1; no firm D call. CDR3 length: 13 residues. The germline V and J ends were trimmed by 2 bases and 4 bases, with 6 bases remaining between them. CDR1 is MNHEY and CDR2 is SVGEGT in the germline V gene.

The chain couples TRBV6-2 or TRBV6-3 to TRBJ2-3, with TRBD2 identical over 11 bases. This CDR3 region has 14 residues. Trimming took 7 bases from V and 9 from J; bases not matched to a gene: 9. Germline-derived CDR1 and CDR2 are MNHEY and SVGEGT. As DNA, the CDR3 is TGTGCCAGCAACCCTAGCGGGGGGTCCTCCACGCAGTATTTT. It translates to CASNPSGGSSTQYF.

This clonotype was detected many times. The V gene is TRBV27, the J gene TRBJ2-3; D ambiguous. Trimming stripped 2 bases from V and 1 base from J, with 4 bases between. Germline V gene sequence: CDR1 MNHEY, CDR2 SMNVEV (reference sequence). This CDR3 has 13 amino acids. This chain's CDR3 is CASSLGGTDTQYF. The CDR3 coding sequence is TGTGCCAGCAGTTTAGGAGGCACAGATACGCAGTATTTT.

The chain recombines TRBV4-2 with TRBJ2-3, with TRBD2 matching 11 bases. V lost 0 bases to trimming and J lost 1 base; unmatched junction nucleotides: 9. The CDR3 spans 19 residues. Germline assignment: CDR1 LGHNA and CDR2 YNFKEQ. This chain's CDR3 is CASSQDPLAGGERTDTQYF. CDR3 sequence (DNA): TGTGCCAGCAGCCAAGACCCGCTAGCGGGGGGCGAACGCACAGATACGCAGTATTTT.

This rearrangement joins TRBV3-1 to TRBJ1-6; D might be TRBD1 (5 bases). The CDR3 runs 15 residues. The V end lost 1 base, the J end lost 10 bases, and 14 bases lay between the germline ends. CDR1 and CDR2 from the germline V gene are LGHDT and YNNKEL (reference sequence). This CDR3 is CASSQGAGTKSPLHF. In DNA form, the CDR3 reads TGTGCCAGCAGCCAAGGGGCCGGGACTAAGTCACCCCTCCACTTT. The entire variable domain, with the rest obtained from reference TRBV3-1 and TRBJ1-6, is as follows: DTAVSQTPKYLVTQMGNDKSIKCEQNLGHDTMYWYKQDSKKFLKIMFSYNNKELIINETVPNRFSPKSPDKAHLNLHINSLELGDSAVYFCASSQGAGTKSPLHFGNGTRLTVT.

This chain uses TRBV29-1 with TRBJ2-3, with 11 bases identical to TRBD2. The V segment lost 0 bases and the J segment 7 bases; nucleotides outside the gene matches: 12. Germline V gives CDR1 SQVTM, CDR2 ANQGSEA. This CDR3 comprises 17 residues. In nucleotides, the CDR3 is TGCAGCGTTGAAGATCCAACTAGCGGGGGACCGGCGAATACGCAGTATTTT. Residues: CSVEDPTSGGPANTQYF.